This T cell receptor beta chain was identified during a study of T cell changes during pregnancy in multiple sclerosis. Unmatched junction bases numbered 2, after V lost 1 base and J lost 5 bases. This CDR3 region has 14 residues. Germline values: CDR1 SGHAT, CDR2 FQNNGV. The method was immunoSEQ multiplex PCR; TCRdb's version includes in-frame clones alone and lacks a portion of them. The sample lists some 52,000 clones; around 92% were seen once. The TCR sequence derives from a female donor with multiple sclerosis, enrolled in a pregnancy study. The chain uses TRBV11-2 and TRBJ2-7, with 10 bases identical to TRBD2. Sequences were derived from CD4+ T cells from peripheral blood mononuclear cells, sampled in the third trimester of pregnancy. The CDR3 is CASSLVGTSDEQYF. The CDR3 DNA sequence: TGTGCCAGCAGCTTAGTAGGGACTAGCGACGAGCAGTACTTC.